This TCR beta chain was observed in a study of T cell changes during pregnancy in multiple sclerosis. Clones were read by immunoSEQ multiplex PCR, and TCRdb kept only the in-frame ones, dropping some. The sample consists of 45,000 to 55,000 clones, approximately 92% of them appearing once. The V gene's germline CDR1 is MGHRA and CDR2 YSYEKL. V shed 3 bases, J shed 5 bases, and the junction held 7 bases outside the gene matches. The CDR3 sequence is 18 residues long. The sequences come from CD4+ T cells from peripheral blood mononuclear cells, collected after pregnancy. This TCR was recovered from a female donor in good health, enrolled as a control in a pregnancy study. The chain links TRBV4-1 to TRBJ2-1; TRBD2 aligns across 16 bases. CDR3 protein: CASSQTGTSGGGNNEQFF. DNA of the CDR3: TGCGCCAGCAGCCAGACCGGGACTAGCGGGGGGGGAAACAATGAGCAGTTCTTC.